This T cell receptor (beta chain) comes out of a study of OX40 agonist ivuxolimab in advanced cancers. Study as a whole: Given to patients was ivuxolimab, an agonistic anti-OX40 (CD134) antibody. Study-level results: The study found that CD8+ T cells averaged more expanded clones than CD4+. The study observed clonal expansion of CD4+ and CD8+ blood T cells by week 6 at 0.1 to 3.0 mg/kg. Normalized T-cell clonal expansion was also low in some nonresponders.

J lost 5 bases, V lost 5 bases, and 13 bases had no gene match. Per germline, CDR1 LNHDA and CDR2 SQIVND (reference sequence). The CDR3 spans 17 residues. Comment on this clone: No antigen is known for it.

TCRdb keeps only in-frame clones here, not all; method: immunoSEQ multiplex PCR. The profile covers around 95,000 clones, with about 91% appearing a single time and roughly 0.15% taken by the ten largest. The origin of this receptor is an adult with an advanced solid tumor such as melanoma, head and neck, liver or kidney cancer. This sequence joins TRBV19 and TRBJ2-1; 9 bases align to TRBD2. This specimen consisted of CD4+ or CD8+ T cells sorted from blood, obtained in a trial of the OX40 agonist ivuxolimab. CDR3: CASSGRVLAGGNNEQFF. The CDR3 coding sequence is TGTGCCAGTAGTGGAAGAGTTCTGGCGGGAGGGAACAATGAGCAGTTCTTC.